This T cell receptor beta chain was identified in a study of blood T cell repertoires in COVID-19. Background on the study: PBMCs, B-cell-depleted T cells, or T cells were the source of the cDNA or gDNA that made up the material.

The assay was immunoSEQ multiplex PCR, and TCRdb's table has in-frame clones only and misses some. This sample has around 79,000 clones; approximately 80% occur once, and the top ten carry roughly 6%. Trimming left V 4 bases short and J 1 base short, with 17 bases between. The CDR3 spans 17 residues. Germline CDR1 reads SGHAT; CDR2 reads FQNNGV. The chain employs TRBV11-2 and TRBJ1-3; weak D call: TRBD1 (5 bases). Sequences were obtained from peripheral blood. The TCR was taken from a woman in her fifties or sixties with acute or convalescent COVID-19. Here the CDR3 reads CASSSIIGGGSGNTIYF. CDR3 bases: TGTGCCAGCAGCTCCATCATTGGGGGGGGATCTGGAAACACCATATATTTT.